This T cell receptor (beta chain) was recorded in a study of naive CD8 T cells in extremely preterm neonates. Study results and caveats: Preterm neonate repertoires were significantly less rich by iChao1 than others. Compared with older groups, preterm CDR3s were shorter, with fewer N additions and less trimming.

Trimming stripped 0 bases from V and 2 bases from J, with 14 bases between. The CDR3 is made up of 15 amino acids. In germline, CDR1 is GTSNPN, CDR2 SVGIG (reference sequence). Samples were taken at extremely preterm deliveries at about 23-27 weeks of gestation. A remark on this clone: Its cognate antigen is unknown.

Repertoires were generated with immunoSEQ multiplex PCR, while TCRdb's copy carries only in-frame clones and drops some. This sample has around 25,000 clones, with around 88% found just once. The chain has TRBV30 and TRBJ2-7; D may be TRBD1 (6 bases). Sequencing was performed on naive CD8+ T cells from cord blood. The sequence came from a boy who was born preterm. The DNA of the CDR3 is TGTGCCTGGAGTGTATCATGGGGGCCTCCCTACGAGCAGTACTTC. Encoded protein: CAWSVSWGPPYEQYF.